This T cell receptor (beta chain) originates from a study of T-cell reconstitution after alpha-beta-depleted transplantation in children listed by TCRdb under 2016. Study-level background: Using TCR repertoire profiling, the study quantitatively followed how T-cell immune reconstitution unfolded in children after TCRalphabeta/CD19-depleted allogeneic hematopoietic cell transplantation.

V is cut by 4 bases and J by 5 bases, and the space between the germline ends is 6 bases. The germline V gene yields SGHRS for CDR1 and YFSETQ for CDR2. Inclusive of the bounding cysteine and phenylalanine, the CDR3 is 11 residues long. Only the CDR3 part of the read is kept: 33 bases, read in frame from the first base. The library came from PCR. TCRdb names Illumina HiSeq 2500 as the instrument used. TCR libraries were prepared with molecular barcoding, using unique molecular identifiers to normalize TCRbeta repertoire quantification. In TCRdb, the public reads were trimmed at Q25 with fastp and aligned with MiXCR, with productive beta chains retained. CDR3 protein duplicates are merged, each entry listing the most common genes and DNA. The sample data list some 200,000 distinct CDR3 sequences, and about 14% of these were observed just once. Approximately 13% of the sample belongs to the ten largest clones.

This clonotype has ten or more counts. What this receptor recognizes is not known. The sample holds no much larger clone one base away, and base qualities are not on file. The rearranged chain carries TRBV5-1 and TRBJ1-1, with the identity of the D gene unclear. The sequences come from PBMCs from the stem cell graft donor, collected from the stem cell graft. This clonotype originated in a human donor who donated a stem cell graft to a child with acute lymphoblastic leukemia. The nucleotide sequence reads TGCGCCAGCAGCACTGAGACTGAAGCTTTCTTT. Translated, it reads CASSTETEAFF.